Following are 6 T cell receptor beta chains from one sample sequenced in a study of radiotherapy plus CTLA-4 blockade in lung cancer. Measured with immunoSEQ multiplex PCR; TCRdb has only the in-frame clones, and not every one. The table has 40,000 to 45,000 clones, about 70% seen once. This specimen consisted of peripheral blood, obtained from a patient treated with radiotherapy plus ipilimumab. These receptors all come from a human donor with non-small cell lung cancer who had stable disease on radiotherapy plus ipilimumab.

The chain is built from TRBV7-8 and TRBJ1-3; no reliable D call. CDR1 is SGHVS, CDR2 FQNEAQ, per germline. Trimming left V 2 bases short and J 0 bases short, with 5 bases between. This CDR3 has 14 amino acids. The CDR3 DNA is TGTGCCAGCAGCTTAATCTTCTCTGGAAACACCATATATTTT. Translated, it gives CASSLIFSGNTIYF.

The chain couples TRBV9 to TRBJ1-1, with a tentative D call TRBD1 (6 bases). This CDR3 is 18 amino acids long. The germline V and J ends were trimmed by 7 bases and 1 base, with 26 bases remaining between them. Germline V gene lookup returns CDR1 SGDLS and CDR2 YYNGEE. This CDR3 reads CASSLRSGALRGNTEAFF. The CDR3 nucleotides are TGTGCCAGCTCGCTTAGATCAGGGGCCTTAAGAGGGAACACTGAAGCTTTCTTT.

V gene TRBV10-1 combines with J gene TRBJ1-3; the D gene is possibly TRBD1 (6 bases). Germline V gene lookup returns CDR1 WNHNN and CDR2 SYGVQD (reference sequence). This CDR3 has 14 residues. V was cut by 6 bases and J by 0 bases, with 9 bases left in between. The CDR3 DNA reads TGCGCCAGCAGCGAAGGGGGCTCTGGAAACACCATATATTTT. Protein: CASSEGGSGNTIYF.

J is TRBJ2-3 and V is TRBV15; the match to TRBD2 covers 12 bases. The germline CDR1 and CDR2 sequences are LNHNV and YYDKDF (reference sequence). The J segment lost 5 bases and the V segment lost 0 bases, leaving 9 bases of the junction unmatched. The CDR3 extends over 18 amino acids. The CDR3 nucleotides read TGTGCCACCAGCAGAGATATTACTAGCGGGGGGAAAGGAGATACGCAGTATTTT. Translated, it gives CATSRDITSGGKGDTQYF.

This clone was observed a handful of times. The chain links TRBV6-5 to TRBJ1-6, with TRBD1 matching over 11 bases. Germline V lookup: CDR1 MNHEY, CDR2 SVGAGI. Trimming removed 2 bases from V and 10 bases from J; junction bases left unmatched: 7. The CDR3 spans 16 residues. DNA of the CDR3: TGTGCCAGCAGTTACCTACCGGGACAGGGGGGATCACCCCTCCACTTT. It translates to CASSYLPGQGGSPLHF.

CDR3: CASSLASGGAWADTQYF. CDR3 in DNA: TGCGCCAGCAGCTTAGCTAGCGGGGGGGCTTGGGCAGATACGCAGTATTTT. V gene TRBV5-1 combines with J gene TRBJ2-3, with 12 nucleotides matching TRBD2. Germline CDR1 SGHRS, CDR2 YFSETQ. Trimming took 2 bases from V and 4 from J; bases not matched to a gene: 8. This CDR3 comprises 17 residues.